What follows is one T cell receptor beta chain and its context. The record originates from a study of blood T cell repertoires in COVID-19. About the research overall: Samples came from the United States, Italy and Spain, spanning acute and convalescent COVID-19. PBMCs, B-cell-depleted T cells, or T cells provided the cDNA or gDNA that made up the material.

Germline V gives CDR1 SGHDT, CDR2 YYEEEE. The CDR3 runs 14 residues. The junction had 7 bases not matched to a gene; V was cut back by 6 bases and J by 2 bases. Seattle cases were enrolled at active infection and followed longitudinally. Per the original methods: The assay estimated nucleated cells by amplifying reference gene primers. Sequenced by immunoSEQ multiplex PCR; TCRdb stores in-frame clones only, minus some. That table supplies the V and J calls and clone size; D and trimming were determined from the DNA. Here the sample spans hundreds of thousands of clones, 75% to 90% being singletons. Sequencing input: peripheral blood. This sequence originates from a woman aged 50 to 60 with COVID-19, enrolled during active disease. This chain joins TRBV5-6 and TRBJ2-7; 8 bases are a match to TRBD1. The CDR3 spells CASTGDRRTYEQYF. Written as DNA, the CDR3 is TGTGCCAGCACCGGGGACAGGCGAACCTACGAGCAGTACTTC.